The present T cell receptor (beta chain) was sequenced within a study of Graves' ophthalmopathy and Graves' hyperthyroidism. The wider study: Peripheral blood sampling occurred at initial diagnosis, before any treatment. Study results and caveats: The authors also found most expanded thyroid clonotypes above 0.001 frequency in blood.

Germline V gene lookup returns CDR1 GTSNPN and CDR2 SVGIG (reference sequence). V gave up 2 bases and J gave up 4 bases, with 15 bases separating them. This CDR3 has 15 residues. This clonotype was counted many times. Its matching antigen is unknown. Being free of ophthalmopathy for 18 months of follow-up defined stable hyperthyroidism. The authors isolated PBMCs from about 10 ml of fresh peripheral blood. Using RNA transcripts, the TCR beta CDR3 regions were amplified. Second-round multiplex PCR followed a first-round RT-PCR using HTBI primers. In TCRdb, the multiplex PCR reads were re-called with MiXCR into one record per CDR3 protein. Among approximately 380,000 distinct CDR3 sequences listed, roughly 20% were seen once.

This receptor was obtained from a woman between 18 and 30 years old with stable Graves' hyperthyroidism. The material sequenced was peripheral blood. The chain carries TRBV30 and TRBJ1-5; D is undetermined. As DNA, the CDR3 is TGTGCCTGGAGTACCTCCCGGGGAGGTAATCAGCCCCAGCATTTT. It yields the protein CAWSTSRGGNQPQHF.